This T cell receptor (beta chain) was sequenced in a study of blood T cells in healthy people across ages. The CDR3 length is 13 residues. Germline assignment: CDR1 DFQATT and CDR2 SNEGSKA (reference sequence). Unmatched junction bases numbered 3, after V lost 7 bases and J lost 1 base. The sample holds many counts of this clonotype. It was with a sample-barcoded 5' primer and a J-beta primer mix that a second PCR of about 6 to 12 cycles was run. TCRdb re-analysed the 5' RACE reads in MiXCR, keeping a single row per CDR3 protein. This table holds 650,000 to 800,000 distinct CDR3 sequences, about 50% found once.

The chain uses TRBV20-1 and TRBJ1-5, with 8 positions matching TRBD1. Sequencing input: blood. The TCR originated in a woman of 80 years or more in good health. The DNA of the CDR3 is TGCAGTGGGTGGACAGGGAGCAATCAGCCCCAGCATTTT. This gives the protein CSGWTGSNQPQHF.